This T cell receptor beta chain was identified in a study of cytomegalovirus exposure and HLA in healthy donors. Study-level points and caveats: Reports showed the classifier diagnosing cytomegalovirus status with high specificity and sensitivity. Follow-up analysis seemed to connect common viral pathogens with several of the most significant clusters identified. An analysis done earlier found most TCR beta V segments productive about 90% or about 30% of the time. Analysis performed later showed TCR beta chains linked to HLA being more clonally expanded than equally common others.

A remark on this clone: Its antigen is as yet unknown.

Trimming left V 4 bases short and J 9 bases short, with 13 bases between. The CDR3 runs to 13 residues. Germline CDR1 and CDR2: MGHRA and YSYEKL. Primers for the PCR totalled 60 Vbeta and 13 Jbeta. Libraries were prepared by immunoSEQ multiplex PCR; TCRdb keeps only in-frame clonotypes and omits some of them. The sample records roughly 150,000 clones, almost 80% being singletons. The specimen was PBMCs. This TCR was sampled from a male donor in good health and CMV-seronegative. The gene calls are TRBV4-1 and TRBJ2-1; D ambiguous. CDR3 residues: CASSPAYSTEQFF. CDR3 coding DNA: TGCGCCAGCAGCCCTGCTTACTCAACTGAGCAGTTCTTC.